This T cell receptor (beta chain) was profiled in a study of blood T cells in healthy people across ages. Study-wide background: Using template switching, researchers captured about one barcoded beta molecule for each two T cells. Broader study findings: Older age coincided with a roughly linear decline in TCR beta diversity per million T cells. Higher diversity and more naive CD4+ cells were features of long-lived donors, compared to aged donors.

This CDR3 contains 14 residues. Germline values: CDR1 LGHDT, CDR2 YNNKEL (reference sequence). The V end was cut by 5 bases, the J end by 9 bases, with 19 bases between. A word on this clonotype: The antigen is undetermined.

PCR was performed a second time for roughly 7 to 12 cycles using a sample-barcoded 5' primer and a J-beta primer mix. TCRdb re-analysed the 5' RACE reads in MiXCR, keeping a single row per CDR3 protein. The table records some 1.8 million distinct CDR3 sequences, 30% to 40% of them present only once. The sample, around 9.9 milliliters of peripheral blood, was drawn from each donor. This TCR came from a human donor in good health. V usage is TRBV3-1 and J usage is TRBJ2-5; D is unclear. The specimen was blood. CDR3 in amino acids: CASSSRHPSGAQYF. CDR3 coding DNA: TGTGCCAGCAGCTCACGACACCCAAGTGGGGCCCAGTACTTC.